This TCR beta chain comes out of a study of T cells in localized non-small cell lung cancer. Study observations and caveats: There was an association of higher blood T cell density with longer overall survival. Of the top 100 tumor clones, median about 53 were in adjacent lung, 25 to 30 among its top 100. Adjacent uninvolved lung tissue had the highest T cell clonality, exceeding tumor. Because only a single region of the tumor was sequenced, heterogeneity remains possible.

This table comes from immunoSEQ multiplex PCR, and its TCRdb copy is limited to in-frame clones, with some not included. The data show tens of thousands of clones, over 75% seen once. This clone was seen once. The antigen remains unidentified. Sequences were derived from peripheral blood, sampled before any cancer treatment. This clonotype was sampled from a female donor aged 60 or older with stage II squamous cell lung carcinoma.

CDR3 in amino acids: CASSRSSRAEETQYF. The CDR3 nucleotides are TGCGCCAGCAGCCGAAGTTCCCGGGCCGAAGAGACCCAGTACTTC. The V call is TRBV5-1, the J call TRBJ2-5; D gene ambiguous. The germline V and J ends were trimmed by 4 bases and 3 bases, with 16 bases remaining between them. Germline values: CDR1 SGHRS, CDR2 YFSETQ. The CDR3 extends over 15 amino acids.